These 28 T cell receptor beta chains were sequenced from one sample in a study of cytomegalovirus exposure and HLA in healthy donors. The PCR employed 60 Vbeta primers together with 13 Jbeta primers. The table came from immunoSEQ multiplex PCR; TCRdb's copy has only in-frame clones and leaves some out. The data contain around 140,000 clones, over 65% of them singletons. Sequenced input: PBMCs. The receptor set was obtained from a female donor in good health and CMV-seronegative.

CDR3 nucleotide sequence: TGTGCCAGTAGTATAGTAAGCGGGGGTGCCACAGATACGCAGTATTTT. Amino acid sequence: CASSIVSGGATDTQYF. V usage is TRBV19 and J usage is TRBJ2-3; TRBD2 matches at 8 bases. Germline V gives CDR1 LNHDA, CDR2 SQIVND (reference sequence). This CDR3 has 16 amino acids. Trimming took 1 base from V and 2 from J; bases not matched to a gene: 5. The full variable domain, its missing parts supplied by reference TRBV19 and TRBJ2-3, is DGGITQSPKYLFRKEGQNVTLSCEQNLNHDAMYWYRQDPGQGLRLIYYSQIVNDFQKGDIAEGYSVSREKKESFPLTVTSAQKNPTAFYLCASSIVSGGATDTQYFGPGTRLTVL.

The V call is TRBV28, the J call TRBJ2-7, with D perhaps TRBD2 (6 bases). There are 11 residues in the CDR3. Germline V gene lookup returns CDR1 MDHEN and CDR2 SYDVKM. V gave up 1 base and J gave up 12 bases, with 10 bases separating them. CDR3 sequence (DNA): TGTGCCAGCAGTTTATCCGGGACTCGGTACTTC. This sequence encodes CASSLSGTRYF.

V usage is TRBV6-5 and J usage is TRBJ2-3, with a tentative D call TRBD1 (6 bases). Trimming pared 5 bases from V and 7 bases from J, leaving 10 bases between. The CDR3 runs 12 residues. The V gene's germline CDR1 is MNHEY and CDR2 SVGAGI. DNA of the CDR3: TGTGCCAGCAGTCCAACAGGGAATACGCAGTATTTT. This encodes CASSPTGNTQYF.

CDR3 coding DNA: TGTGCCAGCAGACGCCGGACAGGTGGAACTAATGAAAAACTGTTTTTT. It codes for CASRRRTGGTNEKLFF. The J gene is TRBJ1-4, the V gene TRBV5-8, with 7 positions matching TRBD1. Trimming took 5 bases from V and 1 from J; bases not matched to a gene: 8. CDR1 is SGHTS, CDR2 YDEGEE, per germline. The CDR3 covers 16 residues.

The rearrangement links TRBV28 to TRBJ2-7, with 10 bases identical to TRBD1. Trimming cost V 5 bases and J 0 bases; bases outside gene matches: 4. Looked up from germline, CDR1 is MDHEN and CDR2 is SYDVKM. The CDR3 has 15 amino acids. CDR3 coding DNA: TGTGCCAGCAGTAAGGGACAGGGGAGCTCCTACGAGCAGTACTTC. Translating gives CASSKGQGSSYEQYF.

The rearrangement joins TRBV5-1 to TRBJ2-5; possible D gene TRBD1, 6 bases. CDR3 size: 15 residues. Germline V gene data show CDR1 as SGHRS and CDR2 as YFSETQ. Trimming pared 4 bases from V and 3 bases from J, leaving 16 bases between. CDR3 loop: CASSPEQDSEETQYF. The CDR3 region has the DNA TGCGCCAGCAGCCCCGAACAGGACAGCGAAGAGACCCAGTACTTC.

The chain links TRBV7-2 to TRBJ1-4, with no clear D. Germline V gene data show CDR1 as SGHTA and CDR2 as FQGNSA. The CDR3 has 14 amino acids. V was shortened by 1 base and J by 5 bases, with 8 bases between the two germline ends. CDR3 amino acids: CASSLVTGNEKLFF. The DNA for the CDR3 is TGTGCCAGCAGCTTAGTGACGGGGAATGAAAAACTGTTTTTT. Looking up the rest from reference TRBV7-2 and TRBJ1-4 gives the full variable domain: GAGVSQSPSNKVTEKGKDVELRCDPISGHTALYWYRQSLGQGLEFLIYFQGNSAPDKSGLPSDRFSAERTGGSVSTLTIQRTQQEDSAVYLCASSLVTGNEKLFFGSGTQLSVL.

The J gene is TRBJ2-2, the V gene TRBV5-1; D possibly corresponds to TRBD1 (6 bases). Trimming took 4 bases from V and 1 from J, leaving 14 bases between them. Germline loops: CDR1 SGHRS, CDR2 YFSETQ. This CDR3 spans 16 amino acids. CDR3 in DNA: TGCGCCAGCAGCCTGCGTCCGGGACAGAACACCGGGGAGCTGTTTTTT. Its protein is CASSLRPGQNTGELFF. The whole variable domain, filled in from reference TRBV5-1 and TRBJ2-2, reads KAGVTQTPRYLIKTRGQQVTLSCSPISGHRSVSWYQQTPGQGLQFLFEYFSETQRNKGNFPGRFSGRQFSNSRSEMNVSTLELGDSALYLCASSLRPGQNTGELFFGEGSRLTVL.

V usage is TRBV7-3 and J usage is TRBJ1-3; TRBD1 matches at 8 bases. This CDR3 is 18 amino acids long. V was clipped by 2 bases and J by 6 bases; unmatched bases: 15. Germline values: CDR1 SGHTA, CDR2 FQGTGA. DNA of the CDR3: TGTGCCAGCAGCTTACCCACCCCTGACAGGGGTCGTAAAAACACCATATATTTT. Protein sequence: CASSLPTPDRGRKNTIYF.

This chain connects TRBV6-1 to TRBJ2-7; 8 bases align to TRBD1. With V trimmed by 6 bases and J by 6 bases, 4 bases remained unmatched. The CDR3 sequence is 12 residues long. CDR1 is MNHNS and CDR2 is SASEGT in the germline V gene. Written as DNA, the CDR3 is TGTGCCAGCAGACAGGGGGTGGGCGAGCAGTACTTC. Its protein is CASRQGVGEQYF.

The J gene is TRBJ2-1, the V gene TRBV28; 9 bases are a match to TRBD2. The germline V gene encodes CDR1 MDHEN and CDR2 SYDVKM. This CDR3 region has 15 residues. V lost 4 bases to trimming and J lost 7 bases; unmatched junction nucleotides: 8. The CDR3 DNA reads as TGTGCCAGCAGTTCCAGGGGGAGCGGGGGGAATGAGCAGTTCTTC. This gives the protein CASSSRGSGGNEQFF.

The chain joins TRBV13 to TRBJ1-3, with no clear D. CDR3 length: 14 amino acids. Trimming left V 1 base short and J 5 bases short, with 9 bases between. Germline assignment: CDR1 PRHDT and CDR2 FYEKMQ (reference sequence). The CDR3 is CASSLAAGRNTIYF. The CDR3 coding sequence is TGTGCCAGCAGCTTAGCCGCGGGGAGAAACACCATATATTTT.

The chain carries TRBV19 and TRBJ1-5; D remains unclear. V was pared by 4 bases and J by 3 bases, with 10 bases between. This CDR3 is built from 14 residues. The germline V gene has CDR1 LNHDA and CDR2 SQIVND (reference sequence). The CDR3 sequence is CASSRRALNQPQHF. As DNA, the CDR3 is TGTGCCAGTAGTAGGAGGGCTCTCAATCAGCCCCAGCATTTT.

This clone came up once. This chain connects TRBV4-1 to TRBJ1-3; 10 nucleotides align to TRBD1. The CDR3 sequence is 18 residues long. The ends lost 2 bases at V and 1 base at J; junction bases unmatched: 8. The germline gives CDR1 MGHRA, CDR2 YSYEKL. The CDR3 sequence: CASSQTGTGERSGNTIYF. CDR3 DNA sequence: TGCGCCAGCAGCCAAACCGGGACAGGGGAGAGGTCTGGAAACACCATATATTTT.

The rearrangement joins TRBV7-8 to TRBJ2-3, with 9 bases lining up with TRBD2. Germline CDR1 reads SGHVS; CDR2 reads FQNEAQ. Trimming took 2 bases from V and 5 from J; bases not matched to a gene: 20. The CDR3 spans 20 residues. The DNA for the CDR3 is TGTGCCAGCAGCTTAACAAAGACCACACGCTCTAGCGGGGTAAGAGATACGCAGTATTTT. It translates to CASSLTKTTRSSGVRDTQYF.

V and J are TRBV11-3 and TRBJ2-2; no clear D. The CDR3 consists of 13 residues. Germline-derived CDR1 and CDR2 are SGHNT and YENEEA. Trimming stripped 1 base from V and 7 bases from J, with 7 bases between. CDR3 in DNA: TGTGCCAGCAGCTTAGGAACAATCGGGGAGCTGTTTTTT. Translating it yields CASSLGTIGELFF.

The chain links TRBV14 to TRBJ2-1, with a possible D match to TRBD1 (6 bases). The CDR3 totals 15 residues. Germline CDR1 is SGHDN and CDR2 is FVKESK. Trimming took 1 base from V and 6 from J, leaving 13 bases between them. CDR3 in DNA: TGTGCCAGCAGCCAAGGGTACAGGGTGGGCAATGAGCAGTTCTTC. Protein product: CASSQGYRVGNEQFF.

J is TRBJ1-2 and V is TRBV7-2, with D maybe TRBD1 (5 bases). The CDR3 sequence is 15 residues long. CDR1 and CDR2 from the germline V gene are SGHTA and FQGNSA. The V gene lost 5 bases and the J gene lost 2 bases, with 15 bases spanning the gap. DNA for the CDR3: TGTGCCAGCAGCCCCATCCAGGGACTCAACTATGGCTACACCTTC. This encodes CASSPIQGLNYGYTF.

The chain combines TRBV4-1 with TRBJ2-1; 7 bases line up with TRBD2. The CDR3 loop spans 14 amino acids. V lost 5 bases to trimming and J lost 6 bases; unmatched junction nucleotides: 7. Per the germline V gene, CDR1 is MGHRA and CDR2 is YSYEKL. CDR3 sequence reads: CASSGRSGANEQFF. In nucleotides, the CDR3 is TGCGCCAGCAGCGGGAGGAGCGGGGCCAATGAGCAGTTCTTC.

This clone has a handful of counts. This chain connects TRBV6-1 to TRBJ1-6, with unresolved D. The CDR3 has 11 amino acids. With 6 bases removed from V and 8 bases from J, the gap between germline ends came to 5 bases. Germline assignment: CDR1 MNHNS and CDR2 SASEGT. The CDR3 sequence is CASSSYSPLHF. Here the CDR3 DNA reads TGTGCCAGCAGCTCCTATTCACCCCTCCACTTT.

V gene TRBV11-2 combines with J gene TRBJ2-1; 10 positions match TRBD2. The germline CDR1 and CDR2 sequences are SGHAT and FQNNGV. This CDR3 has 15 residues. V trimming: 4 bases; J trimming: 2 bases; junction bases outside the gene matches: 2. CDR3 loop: CASSSLAGAYNEQFF. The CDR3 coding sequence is TGTGCCAGCAGCTCCCTAGCGGGGGCCTACAATGAGCAGTTCTTC.

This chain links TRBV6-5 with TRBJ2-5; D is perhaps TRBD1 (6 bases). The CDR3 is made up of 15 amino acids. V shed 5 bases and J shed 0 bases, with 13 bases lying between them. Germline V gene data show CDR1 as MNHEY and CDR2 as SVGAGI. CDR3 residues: CASSTLQGYQETQYF. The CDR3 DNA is TGTGCCAGCAGTACCCTACAGGGTTACCAAGAGACCCAGTACTTC.

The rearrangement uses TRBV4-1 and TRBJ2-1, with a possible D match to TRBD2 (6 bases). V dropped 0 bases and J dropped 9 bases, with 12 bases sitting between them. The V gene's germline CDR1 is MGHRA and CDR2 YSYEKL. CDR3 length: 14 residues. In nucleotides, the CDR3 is TGCGCCAGCAGCCAAGACTGGGGGGTCGGTGAGCAGTTCTTC. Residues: CASSQDWGVGEQFF.

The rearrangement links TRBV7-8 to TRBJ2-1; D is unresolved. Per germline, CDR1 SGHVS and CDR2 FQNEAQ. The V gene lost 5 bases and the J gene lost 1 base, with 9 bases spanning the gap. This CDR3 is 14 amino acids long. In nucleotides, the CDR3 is TGTGCCAGCAGCCGGGTCGGGTCCTACAATGAGCAGTTCTTC. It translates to CASSRVGSYNEQFF.

In DNA, the CDR3 is TGTGCCAGCAGCAAAGCGGAAGGACTAGCGGGACCCCGGGGGCAGTTCTTC. This translates into CASSKAEGLAGPRGQFF. This chain joins TRBV21-1 and TRBJ2-1; the table's D call of TRBD2 was not tested on the DNA. TRBV21-1 corresponds to a pseudogene. The length of the CDR3 is 17 residues.

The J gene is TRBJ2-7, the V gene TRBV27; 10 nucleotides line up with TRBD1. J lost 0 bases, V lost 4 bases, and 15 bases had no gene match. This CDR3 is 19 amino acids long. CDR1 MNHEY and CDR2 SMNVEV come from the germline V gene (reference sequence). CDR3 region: CASSSTTTGGGRPSYEQYF. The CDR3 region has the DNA TGTGCCAGCAGTTCTACAACGACAGGGGGCGGGCGCCCCTCCTACGAGCAGTACTTC.

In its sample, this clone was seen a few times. CDR3 in amino acids: CASRWSFGSYEQYF. CDR3 bases: TGTGCCAGTAGATGGAGTTTTGGGTCCTACGAGCAGTACTTC. This rearrangement joins TRBV19 to TRBJ2-7; D is ambiguous. The CDR3 has 14 residues. The germline CDR1 and CDR2 sequences are LNHDA and SQIVND (reference sequence). V lost 6 bases to trimming and J lost 1 base, with 13 bases between them.

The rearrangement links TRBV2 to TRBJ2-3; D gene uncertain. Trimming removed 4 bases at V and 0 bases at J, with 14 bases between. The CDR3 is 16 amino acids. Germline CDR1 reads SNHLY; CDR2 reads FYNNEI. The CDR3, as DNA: TGTGCCAGCAGTGTGGTTCCCGTTACTAGCACAGATACGCAGTATTTT. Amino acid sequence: CASSVVPVTSTDTQYF.